A single sample is the source of the 31 T cell receptor beta chains below, sequenced in a study of T cells in Graves' hyperthyroidism and ophthalmopathy. RNA transcripts served as the template for amplifying TCR beta CDR3 regions. With the HTBI primer set, the TCR CDR3 went through a first round of RT-PCR. MiXCR was run by TCRdb on the multiplex PCR reads, yielding one entry per CDR3 protein. The sample comprises hundreds of thousands of distinct CDR3 sequences, 46% of which are singletons, and roughly 8.2% rests with the top ten. Sequenced: peripheral blood or thyroid tissue (not recorded which). These receptors were taken from a young woman with Graves' hyperthyroidism.

The rearrangement uses TRBV7-8 and TRBJ2-7; a possible D gene is TRBD1 (5 bases). The V gene's germline CDR1 is SGHVS and CDR2 FQNEAQ. This CDR3 has 13 residues. Trimming pared 5 bases from V and 7 bases from J, leaving 15 bases between. The CDR3 region has the DNA TGTGCCAGCAGCGCCGGCCAGGGTAGGGAGCAGTACTTC. Its protein is CASSAGQGREQYF.

This clonotype was found many times. This chain joins TRBV7-8 and TRBJ1-5; 10 bases line up with TRBD1. The CDR3 has 13 residues. Germline loops: CDR1 SGHVS, CDR2 FQNEAQ. Germline trimming cut 5 bases from V and 8 bases from J; bases unmatched to any gene: 3. DNA for the CDR3: TGTGCCAGCAGCGGGGGACAGGGGAAGCCCCAGCATTTT. The encoded protein is CASSGGQGKPQHF.

Remarks on this clonotype: Since the CDR3 does not end with the conserved phenylalanine or tryptophan, this likely comes from a read error. The chain is built from TRBV6-1 and TRBJ1-2; D is possibly TRBD1 (6 bases). V was pared by 1 base and J by 10 bases, with 13 bases between. The CDR3 contains 13 residues. Germline lookup yields CDR1 MNHNS and CDR2 SASEGT. The chain's CDR3 is CASSEGQGIYYTL. CDR3 sequence (DNA): TGTGCCAGCAGTGAAGGGCAGGGGATATACTACACCCTC.

This clonotype was observed a handful of times. The gene calls are TRBV2 and TRBJ1-2; perhaps TRBD1 as D (5 bases). The germline V gene encodes CDR1 SNHLY and CDR2 FYNNEI. The V end was cut by 5 bases, the J end by 3 bases, with 19 bases between. There are 16 residues in the CDR3. The CDR3 DNA reads as TGTGCCAGCAGTCCCCTCGAGGGGAAGTCTCACTATGGCTACACCTTC. It translates to CASSPLEGKSHYGYTF. Looking up the rest from reference TRBV2 and TRBJ1-2 gives the full variable domain: EPEVTQTPSHQVTQMGQEVILRCVPISNHLYFYWYRQILGQKVEFLVSFYNNEISEKSEIFDDQFSVERPDGSNFTLKIRSTKLEDSAMYFCASSPLEGKSHYGYTFGSGTRLTVV.

The chain joins TRBV5-1 to TRBJ2-2; 7 bases are a match to TRBD1. The CDR3 is 15 residues long. With 2 bases clipped from V and 4 bases from J, the junction kept 5 bases outside the gene matches. In germline, CDR1 is SGHRS, CDR2 YFSETQ. CDR3 in amino acids: CASSLRGGGTGELFF. As DNA, the CDR3 is TGCGCCAGCAGCTTAAGAGGGGGCGGCACCGGGGAGCTGTTTTTT.

This clonotype occurred many times. The chain links TRBV2 to TRBJ1-5, with D perhaps matching TRBD1 (5 bases). There are 15 residues in the CDR3. V was clipped by 6 bases and J by 3 bases, with 15 bases between them. Germline CDR1 reads SNHLY; CDR2 reads FYNNEI. DNA of the CDR3: TGTGCCAGCAGGGCGTTTGCGGGACTCAATCAGCCCCAGCATTTT. This codes for CASRAFAGLNQPQHF. The whole variable domain, filled in from reference TRBV2 and TRBJ1-5, reads EPEVTQTPSHQVTQMGQEVILRCVPISNHLYFYWYRQILGQKVEFLVSFYNNEISEKSEIFDDQFSVERPDGSNFTLKIRSTKLEDSAMYFCASRAFAGLNQPQHFGDGTRLSIL.

The chain is built from TRBV7-4 and TRBJ1-3, with 7 bases lining up with TRBD1. The CDR3 has 16 amino acids. The V and J ends lost 5 bases and 4 bases, in that order; junction bases with no gene match: 11. The germline V gene has CDR1 SGHVT and CDR2 SQSDAQ. The CDR3 here is CASSHSGTDSGNTIYF. In DNA form, the CDR3 reads TGTGCCAGCAGCCACTCCGGGACAGACTCCGGAAACACCATATATTTT.

About this clonotype: Since a much larger clone is just one base distant, this may be a read error. This chain connects TRBV24-1 to TRBJ1-1, with D perhaps matching TRBD1 (6 bases). Trimming took 0 bases from V and 6 from J, leaving 7 bases between them. The germline gives CDR1 KGHDR, CDR2 SFDVKD. The CDR3 contains 13 residues. CDR3 nucleotide sequence: TGTGCCACCAGTGATTTGGGGGGCTCTGAAGCTTTCTTT. Amino acids: CATSDLGGSEAFF.

This clonotype was picked up many times. The chain combines TRBV15 with TRBJ1-1; TRBD1 matches 9 bases. The germline CDR1 and CDR2 sequences are LNHNV and YYDKDF (reference sequence). With V trimmed by 4 bases and J by 7 bases, 7 bases remained unmatched. This CDR3 region has 14 residues. CDR3 nucleotide sequence: TGTGCCACCAGCAACGTAGGACAGGGGTTTGAAGCTTTCTTT. It specifies CATSNVGQGFEAFF.

This clonotype was detected a few times. The genes are TRBV2 and TRBJ1-2; 9 bases match TRBD1. Germline assignment: CDR1 SNHLY and CDR2 FYNNEI. The V segment lost 7 bases and the J segment 1 base; nucleotides outside the gene matches: 4. The CDR3 is 14 amino acids. The CDR3 region has the DNA TGTGCCAGCAACGGACAGGGGTATAACTATGGCTACACCTTC. Residues: CASNGQGYNYGYTF.

This sequence joins TRBV6-6 and TRBJ1-5; no clear D. Germline values: CDR1 MNHNY, CDR2 SVGAGI (reference sequence). This CDR3 has 14 residues. Trimming stripped 6 bases from V and 2 bases from J, with 11 bases between. The CDR3 is CASRGLGGNQPQHF. In nucleotides, the CDR3 is TGTGCCAGCAGGGGGTTAGGAGGCAATCAGCCCCAGCATTTT.

V is TRBV7-3 and J is TRBJ2-2; D perhaps matches TRBD2 (5 bases). Trimming shortened V by 5 bases and J by 0 bases, and 16 bases separated the two germline ends. Germline V gene data show CDR1 as SGHTA and CDR2 as FQGTGA. This CDR3 contains 17 residues. In DNA form, the CDR3 reads TGTGCCAGCAGCCCTAGGAGGTCTCCTTCGAACACCGGGGAGCTGTTTTTT. Protein: CASSPRRSPSNTGELFF.

This chain uses TRBV20-1 with TRBJ2-2; 11 bases are shared with TRBD2. CDR3 length equals 18 residues. V lost 0 bases to trimming and J lost 2 bases; unmatched junction nucleotides: 8. Germline V gene sequence: CDR1 DFQATT, CDR2 SNEGSKA (reference sequence). CDR3 residues: CSARDKFSGRANTGELFF. DNA of the CDR3: TGCAGTGCTAGAGATAAGTTTAGCGGGAGGGCCAACACCGGGGAGCTGTTTTTT.

This clonotype was seen a few times. The rearrangement links TRBV20-1 to TRBJ1-6; D not resolved. The length of the CDR3 is 15 residues. The V gene lost 3 bases and the J gene lost 4 bases, with 13 bases spanning the gap. Looked up from germline, CDR1 is DFQATT and CDR2 is SNEGSKA (reference sequence). The CDR3 sequence is CSASRARRYNSPLHF. The CDR3 DNA is TGCAGTGCTAGTCGGGCACGAAGATATAATTCACCCCTCCACTTT.

The CDR3 nucleotides read TGTGCCAGCAGCCTCCGACAGGGTGGCTACACCTTC. It translates to CASSLRQGGYTF. The chain joins TRBV7-9 to TRBJ1-2, with 7 positions matching TRBD1. V dropped 5 bases and J dropped 7; count of bases not matched to a gene: 4. Germline values: CDR1 SEHNR, CDR2 FQNEAQ (reference sequence). The CDR3 is 12 amino acids.

This rearrangement joins TRBV7-9 to TRBJ1-6; TRBD1 matches 11 bases. This CDR3 is built from 19 residues. Germline V gene sequence: CDR1 SEHNR, CDR2 FQNEAQ (reference sequence). Trimming took 6 bases from V and 6 from J; bases not matched to a gene: 16. CDR3 amino acids: CASSYQDRGRLQTNSPLHF. CDR3 coding DNA: TGTGCCAGCAGTTACCAGGACAGGGGGCGTTTGCAGACTAATTCACCCCTCCACTTT.

This clonotype appeared a few times. A read error may account for a junction end that differs from germline. The rearrangement joins TRBV5-1 to TRBJ1-1, with D unclear. Germline V gives CDR1 SGHRS, CDR2 YFSETQ. The CDR3 extends over 13 amino acids. CDR3 protein: CASSFLIGKEAFF. The CDR3 nucleotides read TGTGCCAGCAGCTTTCTAATTGGGAAGGAAGCTTTCTTT.

As to this clonotype: This could be a read error, since a much larger clone is one nucleotide away. The chain joins TRBV15 to TRBJ1-2; a weak D match, TRBD1 (6 bases). The V gene lost 6 bases and the J gene lost 3 bases, with 14 bases spanning the gap. This CDR3 is built from 14 residues. Germline V gene lookup returns CDR1 LNHNV and CDR2 YYDKDF (reference sequence). As DNA, the CDR3 is TGTGCCACCAGGAGGGACACCGAACACTATGGCTACACCTTC. This codes for CATRRDTEHYGYTF.

This clonotype was detected a few times. V usage is TRBV7-2 and J usage is TRBJ2-7; D might be TRBD2 (6 bases). From germline, CDR1 is SGHTA and CDR2 FQGNSA. The CDR3 spans 14 residues. Trimming removed 1 base from V and 3 bases from J, with 10 bases in between. The CDR3 DNA reads TGTGCCAGCAGCTTAGACGGGAGAGGCTACGAGCAGTACTTC. Translation: CASSLDGRGYEQYF. The variable domain in full, completed from reference TRBV7-2 and TRBJ2-7, reads GAGVSQSPSNKVTEKGKDVELRCDPISGHTALYWYRQSLGQGLEFLIYFQGNSAPDKSGLPSDRFSAERTGGSVSTLTIQRTQQEDSAVYLCASSLDGRGYEQYFGPGTRLTVT.

This clonotype came up many times. The chain joins TRBV15 to TRBJ2-7, with D perhaps matching TRBD2 (5 bases). The V gene's germline CDR1 is LNHNV and CDR2 YYDKDF (reference sequence). Trimming left V 5 bases short and J 2 bases short, with 10 bases between. CDR3 length: 13 residues. Written as DNA, the CDR3 is TGTGCCACCAGCGTAGCGCTAGCCTACGAGCAGTACTTC. It specifies CATSVALAYEQYF.

The chain carries TRBV10-3 and TRBJ1-3; possibly TRBD1 for D (5 bases). CDR1 and CDR2 (germline): ENHRY, SYGVKD. V dropped 4 bases and J dropped 11 bases, with 12 bases sitting between them. The length of the CDR3 is 12 residues. CDR3 bases: TGTGCCATCAGTGGAAGAGGGGTTCCCATATATTTT. It is translated as CAISGRGVPIYF.

This clonotype came up a few times. The genes are TRBV7-2 and TRBJ2-5; no firm D call. V was shortened by 4 bases and J by 1 base, with 16 bases between the two germline ends. Germline V gene data show CDR1 as SGHTA and CDR2 as FQGNSA. This CDR3 is built from 16 residues. The CDR3, as DNA: TGTGCCAGCAGCTCCTGGTCTGTTCCCAGCCAAGAGACCCAGTACTTC. It codes for CASSSWSVPSQETQYF.

This clonotype was observed a few times. This chain connects TRBV9 to TRBJ2-5; tentatively, D is TRBD1 (5 bases). The germline CDR1 and CDR2 sequences are SGDLS and YYNGEE. Between the trimmed V and J ends, which lost 0 bases and 4 bases, there was a span of 10 bases. The CDR3 consists of 14 residues. This chain's CDR3 is CASSVGQGGETQYF. The CDR3, as DNA: TGTGCCAGCAGCGTAGGTCAGGGCGGAGAGACCCAGTACTTC.

The rearrangement uses TRBV2 and TRBJ2-7; 13 bases map to TRBD2. The germline gives CDR1 SNHLY, CDR2 FYNNEI. Trimming cost V 4 bases and J 3 bases; bases outside gene matches: 3. The CDR3 totals 15 residues. The CDR3 DNA reads as TGTGCCAGCAGTGTAACTAGCGGGAGGGACTACGAGCAGTACTTC. It encodes CASSVTSGRDYEQYF.

The chain combines TRBV15 with TRBJ1-6; 8 nucleotides line up with TRBD1. V shed 3 bases, J shed 5 bases, and the junction held 6 bases outside the gene matches. The CDR3 loop spans 16 amino acids. Germline CDR1 reads LNHNV; CDR2 reads YYDKDF (reference sequence). The CDR3 nucleotides are TGTGCCACCAGCAGCACCCTGACAGGGGATAATTCACCCCTCCACTTT. Protein sequence: CATSSTLTGDNSPLHF. The variable domain in full, with the rest retrieved from reference TRBV15 and TRBJ1-6, is DAMVIQNPRYQVTQFGKPVTLSCSQTLNHNVMYWYQQKSSQAPKLLFHYYDKDFNNEADTPDNFQSRRPNTSFCFLDIRSPGLGDTAMYLCATSSTLTGDNSPLHFGNGTRLTVT.

This chain links TRBV11-2 with TRBJ2-2; D not certain. Germline V gene lookup returns CDR1 SGHAT and CDR2 FQNNGV. CDR3 length: 13 amino acids. Trimming shortened V by 5 bases and J by 6 bases, and 10 bases separated the two germline ends. DNA of the CDR3: TGTGCCAGCAGCCTAACGCTTGCCGGGGAGCTGTTTTTT. It specifies CASSLTLAGELFF.

Worth noting for this clonotype: A read error may explain this, as a much larger clone is one base away. V and J are TRBV11-3 and TRBJ1-1; D possibly corresponds to TRBD1 (6 bases). Germline V gene sequence: CDR1 SGHNT, CDR2 YENEEA. Trimming removed 4 bases from V and 3 bases from J, with 9 bases in between. CDR3 size: 13 residues. In nucleotides, the CDR3 is TGTGCCAGCAGCTCGAACAGGGACACTGAAGCTTTCTTT. Protein: CASSSNRDTEAFF.

V and J are TRBV2 and TRBJ2-5, with D perhaps TRBD1 (5 bases). CDR1 SNHLY and CDR2 FYNNEI come from the germline V gene. CDR3 size: 13 residues. Trimming shortened V by 6 bases and J by 2 bases, and 10 bases separated the two germline ends. CDR3 sequence reads: CASRSGQQETQYF. CDR3 DNA sequence: TGTGCCAGCAGGTCAGGGCAGCAAGAGACCCAGTACTTC.

Of note for this clonotype: The conserved phenylalanine or tryptophan is not found at the CDR3 terminus, so this likely reflects a read error. This rearrangement joins TRBV29-1 to TRBJ2-3; no firm D call. The CDR3 is 13 residues long. Germline V gives CDR1 SQVTM, CDR2 ANQGSEA. Deletions cut 3 bases from V and 5 bases from J, with 12 bases between. Here the CDR3 reads CSVDLKREDTQYS. The CDR3 DNA is TGCAGCGTTGATCTCAAGAGAGAAGATACGCAGTATTCT.

This clonotype was found once. This chain joins TRBV4-1 and TRBJ2-2; 8 nucleotides line up with TRBD2. The germline V gene encodes CDR1 MGHRA and CDR2 YSYEKL. Trimming cost V 5 bases and J 2 bases; bases outside gene matches: 7. This CDR3 is 16 amino acids long. The CDR3 DNA is TGCGCCAGCAGCGGGGTAGCGGGAAAAAACACCGGGGAGCTGTTTTTT. As protein: CASSGVAGKNTGELFF.

As for this clonotype: One end of the junction varies from germline; a read error may be responsible. This chain connects TRBV2 to TRBJ1-1; a weak D match, TRBD1 (6 bases). The CDR3 runs 14 residues. Germline V gives CDR1 SNHLY, CDR2 FYNNEI. CDR3 in DNA: TGTGCCAGCACTCTGGGGCTGGGGGACACTAAAGCTTTCTTT. This gives the protein CASTLGLGDTKAFF.